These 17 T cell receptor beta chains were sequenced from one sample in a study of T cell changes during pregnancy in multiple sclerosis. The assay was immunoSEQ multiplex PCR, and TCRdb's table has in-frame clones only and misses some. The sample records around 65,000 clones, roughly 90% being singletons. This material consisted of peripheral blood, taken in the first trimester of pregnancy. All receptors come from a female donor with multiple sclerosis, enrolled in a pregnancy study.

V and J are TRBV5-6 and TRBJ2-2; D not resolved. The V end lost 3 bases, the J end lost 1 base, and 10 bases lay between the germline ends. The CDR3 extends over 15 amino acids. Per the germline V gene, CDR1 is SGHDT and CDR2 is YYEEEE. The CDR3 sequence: CASSSQWLNTGELFF. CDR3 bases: TGTGCCAGCAGCTCCCAGTGGCTGAACACCGGGGAGCTGTTTTTT.

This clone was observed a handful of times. The CDR3 is CASSPGRAGEKLFF. The CDR3 DNA follows: TGTGCCAGCTCACCAGGCAGGGCGGGAGAAAAACTGTTTTTT. V usage is TRBV18 and J usage is TRBJ1-4, with a weak D call TRBD1 (5 bases). The CDR3 is made up of 14 amino acids. Germline lookup yields CDR1 KGHSH and CDR2 LQKENI. V lost 2 bases, J lost 8 bases, and 12 bases lay in between.

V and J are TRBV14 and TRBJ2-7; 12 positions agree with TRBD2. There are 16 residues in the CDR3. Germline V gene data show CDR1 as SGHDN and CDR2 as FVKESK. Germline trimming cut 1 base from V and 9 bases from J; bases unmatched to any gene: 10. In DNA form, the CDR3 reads TGTGCCAGCAGCCAAGTTGCCCTAGCGGGAGGGCCTGGGCAGTACTTC. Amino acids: CASSQVALAGGPGQYF.

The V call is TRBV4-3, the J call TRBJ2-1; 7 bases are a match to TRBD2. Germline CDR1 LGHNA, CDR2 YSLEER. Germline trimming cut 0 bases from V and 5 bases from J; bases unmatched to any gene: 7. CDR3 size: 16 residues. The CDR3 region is CASSQDGASGDNEQFF. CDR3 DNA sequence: TGCGCCAGCAGCCAAGACGGAGCTAGCGGAGACAATGAGCAGTTCTTC.

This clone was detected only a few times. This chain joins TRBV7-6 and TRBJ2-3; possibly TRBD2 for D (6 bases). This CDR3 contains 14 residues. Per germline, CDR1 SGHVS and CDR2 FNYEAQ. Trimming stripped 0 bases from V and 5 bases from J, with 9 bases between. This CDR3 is CASSLAPGEDTQYF. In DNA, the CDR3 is TGTGCCAGCAGCTTAGCGCCGGGGGAAGATACGCAGTATTTT.

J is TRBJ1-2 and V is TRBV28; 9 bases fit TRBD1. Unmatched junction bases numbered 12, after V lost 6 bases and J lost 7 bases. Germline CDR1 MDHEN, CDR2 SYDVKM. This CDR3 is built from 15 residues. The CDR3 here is CASSYQTGGEGGYTF. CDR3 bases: TGTGCCAGCAGCTACCAGACAGGGGGGGAAGGTGGCTACACCTTC.

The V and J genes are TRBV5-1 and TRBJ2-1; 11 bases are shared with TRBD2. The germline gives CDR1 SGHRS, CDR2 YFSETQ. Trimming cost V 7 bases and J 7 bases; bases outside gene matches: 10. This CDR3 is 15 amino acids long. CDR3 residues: CASGLTSGKENEQFF. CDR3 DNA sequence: TGCGCCAGCGGATTGACTAGCGGGAAGGAGAATGAGCAGTTCTTC.

The CDR3 reads CASSLSFGLAGVRSETQYF. The CDR3 region has the DNA TGTGCCAGCAGTTTATCTTTCGGACTAGCGGGAGTAAGGTCGGAGACCCAGTACTTC. V usage is TRBV27 and J usage is TRBJ2-5; 13 positions agree with TRBD2. CDR1 is MNHEY, CDR2 SMNVEV, per germline (reference sequence). The CDR3 runs 19 residues. With 0 bases clipped from V and 5 bases from J, the junction kept 12 bases outside the gene matches.

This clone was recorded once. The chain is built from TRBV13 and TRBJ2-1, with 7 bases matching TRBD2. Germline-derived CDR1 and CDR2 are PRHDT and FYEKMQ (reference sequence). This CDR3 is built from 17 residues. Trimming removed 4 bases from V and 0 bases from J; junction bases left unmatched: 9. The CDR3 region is CASSSREPALSYNEQFF. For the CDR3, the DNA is TGTGCCAGCAGCTCGCGGGAGCCAGCCCTCTCCTACAATGAGCAGTTCTTC.

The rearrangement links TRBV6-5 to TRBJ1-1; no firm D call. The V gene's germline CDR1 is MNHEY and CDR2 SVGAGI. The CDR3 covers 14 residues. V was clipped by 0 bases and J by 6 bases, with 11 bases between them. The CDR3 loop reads CASSYSTLGAEAFF. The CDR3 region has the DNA TGTGCCAGCAGTTACTCGACTTTGGGAGCTGAAGCTTTCTTT.

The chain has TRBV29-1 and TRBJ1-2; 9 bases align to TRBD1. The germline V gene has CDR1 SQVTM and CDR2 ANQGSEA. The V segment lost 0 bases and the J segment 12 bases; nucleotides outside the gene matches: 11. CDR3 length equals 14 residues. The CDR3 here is CSVEDRDRVEVDTF. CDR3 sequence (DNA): TGCAGCGTTGAAGATAGGGACAGGGTGGAGGTTGACACCTTC.

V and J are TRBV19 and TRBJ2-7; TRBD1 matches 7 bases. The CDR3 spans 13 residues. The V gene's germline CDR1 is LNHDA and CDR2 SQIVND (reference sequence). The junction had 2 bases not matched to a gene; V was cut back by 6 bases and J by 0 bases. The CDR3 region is CASRGQLSYEQYF. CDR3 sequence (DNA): TGTGCCAGTAGGGGACAGCTCTCCTACGAGCAGTACTTC.

The CDR3 DNA reads as TGTGCCAGCTCACCTCAGGCCGGGATGAACACTGAAGCTTTCTTT. Amino acids: CASSPQAGMNTEAFF. J is TRBJ1-1 and V is TRBV18; D not resolved. Looked up from germline, CDR1 is KGHSH and CDR2 is LQKENI. Trimming left V 3 bases short and J 0 bases short, with 11 bases between. This CDR3 is 15 amino acids long.

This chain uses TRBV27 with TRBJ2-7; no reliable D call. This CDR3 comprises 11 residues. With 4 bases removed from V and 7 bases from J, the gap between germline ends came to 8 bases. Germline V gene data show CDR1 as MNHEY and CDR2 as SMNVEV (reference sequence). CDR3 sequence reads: CASSSFEEQYF. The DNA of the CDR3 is TGTGCCAGCAGTTCATTTGAGGAGCAGTACTTC.

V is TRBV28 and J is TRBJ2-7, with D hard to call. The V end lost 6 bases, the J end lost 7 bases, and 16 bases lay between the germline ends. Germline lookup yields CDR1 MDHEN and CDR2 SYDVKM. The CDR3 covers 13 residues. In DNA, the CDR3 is TGTGCCAGCAGCTCAGACTGGGTTGGGGAGCAGTACTTC. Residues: CASSSDWVGEQYF. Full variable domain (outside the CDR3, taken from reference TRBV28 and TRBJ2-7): DVKVTQSSRYLVKRTGEKVFLECVQDMDHENMFWYRQDPGLGLRLIYFSYDVKMKEKGDIPEGYSVSREKKERFSLILESASTNQTSMYLCASSSDWVGEQYFGPGTRLTVT.

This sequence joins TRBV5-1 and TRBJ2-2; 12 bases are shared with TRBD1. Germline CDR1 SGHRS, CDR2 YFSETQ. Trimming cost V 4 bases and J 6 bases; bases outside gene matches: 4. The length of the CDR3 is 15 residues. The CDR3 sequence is CASSAGQGASGELFF. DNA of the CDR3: TGCGCCAGCAGCGCGGGACAGGGGGCTTCCGGGGAGCTGTTTTTT.

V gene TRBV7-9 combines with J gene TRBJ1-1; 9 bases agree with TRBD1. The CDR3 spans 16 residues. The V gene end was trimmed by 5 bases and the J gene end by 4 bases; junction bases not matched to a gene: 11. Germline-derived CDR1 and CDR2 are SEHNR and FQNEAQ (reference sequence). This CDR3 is CASSLPGQGATTEAFF. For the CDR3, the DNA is TGTGCCAGCAGCCTTCCGGGACAGGGTGCGACCACTGAAGCTTTCTTT.